A selection of T cell receptor beta chains follows, all from one sample in a study of shared clonotypes between healthy human individuals. Sequenced by immunoSEQ multiplex PCR; TCRdb stores in-frame clones only, minus some. The table records around 1.9 million clones, more than 85% of them present only once. Sequenced: naive CD8+ T cells from PBMCs. The receptors shown here come from a man aged 18 to 30 in good health. Some clones in this sample may be carry-over from other donors' samples. Each CDR3 is given with its conserved first and last residue. D genes are given only for firm matches. Size values are once, few and many counts, or a class for expanded clones, and some rows have none.

V	J	D	size	CDR3	DNA
TRBV27	TRBJ1-1	.	.	CASSLSGGAGNPEAFF	TGTGCCAGCAGTTTATCCGGGGGGGCAGGGAACCCTGAAGCTTTCTTT
TRBV4-2	TRBJ2-7	TRBD2	.	CASSQALAGATYEQYF	TGTGCCAGCAGCCAAGCGCTAGCGGGAGCGACCTACGAGCAGTACTTC
TRBV4-1	TRBJ2-7	TRBD1	.	CASSHRDRGSYEQYF	TGCGCCAGCAGCCACCGGGACAGGGGATCCTACGAGCAGTACTTC
TRBV7-8	TRBJ1-3	.	.	CASSVPYSGNTIYF	TGTGCCAGCAGCGTACCTTACTCTGGAAACACCATATATTTT
TRBV9	TRBJ1-4	TRBD1	.	CASSAGDWDSNEKLFF	TGTGCCAGCAGCGCGGGGGATTGGGACAGTAATGAAAAACTGTTTTTT
TRBV2	TRBJ2-5	.	.	CASSELPLRRNQETQYF	TGTGCCAGCAGTGAACTCCCACTTCGACGGAACCAAGAGACCCAGTACTTC
TRBV10-3	TRBJ2-1	TRBD1	.	CAISGDSSYNEQFF	TGTGCCATCAGTGGGGACAGCTCCTACAATGAGCAGTTCTTC
TRBV5-8	TRBJ2-4	.	.	CASTPLGRWGGIQYF	TGTGCCAGCACCCCACTCGGCAGGTGGGGTGGCATTCAGTACTTC
TRBV5-6	TRBJ2-2	TRBD2	.	CASSVAGFPGELFF	TGTGCCAGCAGTGTAGCGGGATTTCCCGGGGAGCTGTTTTTT
TRBV2	TRBJ2-7	.	.	CASRTGVAVTYEQYF	TGTGCCAGCAGGACGGGTGTAGCGGTTACCTACGAGCAGTACTTC
TRBV7-7	TRBJ2-1	.	once	CASSPGLRSSHEQFF	TGTGCCAGCAGCCCCGGACTCCGTTCCAGCCATGAGCAGTTCTTC
TRBV5-1	TRBJ1-1	.	once	CASSLVVKEGSTEAFF	TGCGCCAGCAGCTTGGTAGTAAAAGAGGGATCCACTGAAGCTTTCTTT
TRBV11-3	TRBJ2-1	.	.	CASSSPGANEQFF	TGTGCCAGCAGTTCCCCAGGCGCAAATGAGCAGTTCTTC
TRBV7-9	TRBJ2-7	TRBD1	.	CASSGPGQGTYEQYF	TGTGCCAGCAGCGGCCCAGGACAGGGGACCTACGAGCAGTACTTC
TRBV29-1	TRBJ2-7	TRBD2	once	CSARLAGGYEQYF	TGCAGCGCAAGACTAGCGGGAGGGTACGAGCAGTACTTC
TRBV11-3	TRBJ2-1	.	.	CASSLEGYNEQFF	TGTGCCAGCAGCTTGGAAGGCTACAATGAGCAGTTCTTC
TRBV23-1	TRBJ1-1	.	.	CASSQPRTEIIPRSTEAFF	TGCGCCAGCAGTCAACCTCGGACAGAAATTATCCCAAGGAGCACTGAAGCTTTCTTT
TRBV9	TRBJ2-1	TRBD2	.	CASSVQAGGRYNEQFF	TGTGCCAGCAGCGTACAGGCGGGAGGACGATACAATGAGCAGTTCTTC
TRBV7-3	TRBJ2-1	.	.	CASSLTSRDNEQFF	TGTGCCAGCAGCTTAACGAGCAGGGACAATGAGCAGTTCTTC
TRBV5-6	TRBJ2-5	.	.	CASSLGRGRDKETQYF	TGTGCCAGCAGCTTGGGAAGGGGACGGGATAAGGAGACCCAGTACTTC
TRBV4-3	TRBJ2-1	.	.	CASSQDLLRGIPPSNEQFF	TGCGCCAGCAGCCAAGATTTGTTGCGGGGAATTCCCCCCTCGAATGAGCAGTTCTTC
TRBV9	TRBJ2-7	TRBD2	.	CASSAASGDYEQYF	TGTGCCAGCAGCGCGGCTAGCGGAGATTACGAGCAGTACTTC
TRBV21-1	TRBJ1-5	.	.	CASSKLLRGSCYSNQPQHF	TGTGCCAGCAGCAAACTCCTCAGGGGCTCCTGTTATAGCAATCAGCCCCAGCATTTT
TRBV7-9	TRBJ2-7	.	.	CASATRPYEQYF	TGTGCCAGCGCAACGAGACCCTACGAGCAGTACTTC
TRBV7-2	TRBJ2-2	TRBD2	.	CASSLSAWGGDTGELFF	TGTGCCAGCAGCTTATCGGCCTGGGGAGGGGACACCGGGGAGCTGTTTTTT
TRBV6-5	TRBJ1-2	.	.	CASSYSEGPLGGYTF	TGTGCCAGCAGTTACTCGGAAGGGCCCTTAGGCGGCTACACCTTC